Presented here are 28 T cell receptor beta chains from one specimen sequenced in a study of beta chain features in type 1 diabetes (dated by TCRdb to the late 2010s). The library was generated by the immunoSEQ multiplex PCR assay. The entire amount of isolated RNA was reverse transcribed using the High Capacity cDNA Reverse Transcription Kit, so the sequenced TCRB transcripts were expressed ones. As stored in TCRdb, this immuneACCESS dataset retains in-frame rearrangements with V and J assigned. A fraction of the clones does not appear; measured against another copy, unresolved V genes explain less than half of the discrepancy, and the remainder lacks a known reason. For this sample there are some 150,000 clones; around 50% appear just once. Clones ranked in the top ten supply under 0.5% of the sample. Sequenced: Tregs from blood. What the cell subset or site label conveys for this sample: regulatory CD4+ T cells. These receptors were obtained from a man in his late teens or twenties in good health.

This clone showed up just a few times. CDR3 nucleotides: TGTGCCATCAGTGAGCCAGGGGACATCTCCTTGAGGAAACTGTTTTTT. Amino acids: CAISEPGDISLRKLFF. This chain connects TRBV10-3 to TRBJ1-4; D might be TRBD1 (6 bases). This CDR3 region has 16 residues. The V end lost 2 bases, the J end lost 11 bases, and 21 bases lay between the germline ends. Germline V lookup: CDR1 ENHRY, CDR2 SYGVKD.

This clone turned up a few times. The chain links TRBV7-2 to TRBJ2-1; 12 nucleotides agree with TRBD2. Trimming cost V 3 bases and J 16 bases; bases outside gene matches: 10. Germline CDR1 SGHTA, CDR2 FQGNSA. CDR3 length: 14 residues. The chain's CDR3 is CASSFQLAGGHHFF. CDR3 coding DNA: TGTGCCAGCAGCTTCCAACTAGCGGGGGGCCATCACTTCTTC.

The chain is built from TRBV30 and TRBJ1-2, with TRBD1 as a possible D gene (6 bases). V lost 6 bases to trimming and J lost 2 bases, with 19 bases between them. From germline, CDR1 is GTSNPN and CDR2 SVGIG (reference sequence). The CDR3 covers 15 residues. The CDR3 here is CACQPKGHLNYGYTF. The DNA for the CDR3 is TGTGCCTGCCAACCAAAGGGACACTTGAACTATGGCTACACCTTC.

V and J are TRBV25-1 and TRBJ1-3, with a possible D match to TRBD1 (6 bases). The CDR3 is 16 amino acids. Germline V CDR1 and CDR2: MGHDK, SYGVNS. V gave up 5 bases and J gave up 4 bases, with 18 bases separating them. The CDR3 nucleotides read TGTGCCAGCAGTATTGGGGGCCTGGGTGTCGGAAACACCATATATTTT. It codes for CASSIGGLGVGNTIYF.

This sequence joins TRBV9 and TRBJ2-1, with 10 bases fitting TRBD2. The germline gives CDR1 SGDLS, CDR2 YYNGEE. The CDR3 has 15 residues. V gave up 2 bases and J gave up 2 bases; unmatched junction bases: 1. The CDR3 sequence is CASSVLAGAYNEQFF. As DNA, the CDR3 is TGTGCCAGCAGCGTTCTAGCGGGGGCCTACAATGAGCAGTTCTTC.

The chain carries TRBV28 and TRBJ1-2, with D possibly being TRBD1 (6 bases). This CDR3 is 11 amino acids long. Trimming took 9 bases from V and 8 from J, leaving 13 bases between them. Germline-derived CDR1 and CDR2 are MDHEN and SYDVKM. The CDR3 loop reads CASRGFEGYTF. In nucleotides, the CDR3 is TGTGCCAGTAGGGGGTTTGAGGGCTACACCTTC.

The CDR3, as DNA: TGCGCCAGCAGCTTGGATTGGGACAGGCCCAATGAGCAGTTCTTC. Protein: CASSLDWDRPNEQFF. The rearrangement links TRBV5-1 to TRBJ2-1, with 8 bases identical to TRBD1. Germline CDR1 SGHRS, CDR2 YFSETQ. V shed 0 bases and J 6 bases; nucleotides not matched to a gene: 5. The CDR3 consists of 15 residues. Combining the CDR3 with reference TRBV5-1 and TRBJ2-1 gives the whole variable domain KAGVTQTPRYLIKTRGQQVTLSCSPISGHRSVSWYQQTPGQGLQFLFEYFSETQRNKGNFPGRFSGRQFSNSRSEMNVSTLELGDSALYLCASSLDWDRPNEQFFGPGTRLTVL.

CDR3 region: CASKGTGLAGGYTF. In DNA form, the CDR3 reads TGTGCCAGCAAAGGGACAGGCTTAGCGGGCGGCTACACCTTC. V is TRBV27 and J is TRBJ1-2; 8 nucleotides line up with TRBD1. The CDR3 runs 14 residues. Trimming at V came to 7 bases and at J to 8 bases, leaving 12 bases not matched to a gene. Per the germline V gene, CDR1 is MNHEY and CDR2 is SMNVEV (reference sequence).

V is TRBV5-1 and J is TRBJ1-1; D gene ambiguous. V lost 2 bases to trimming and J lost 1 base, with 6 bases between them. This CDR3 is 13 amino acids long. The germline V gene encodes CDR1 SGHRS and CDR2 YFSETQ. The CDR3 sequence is CASSLTANTEAFF. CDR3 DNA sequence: TGCGCCAGCAGCTTAACAGCGAACACTGAAGCTTTCTTT.

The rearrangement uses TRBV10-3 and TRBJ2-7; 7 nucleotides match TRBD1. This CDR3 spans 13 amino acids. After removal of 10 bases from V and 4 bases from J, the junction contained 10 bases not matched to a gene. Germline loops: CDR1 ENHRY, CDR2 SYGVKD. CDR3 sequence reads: CATISQGRYEQYF. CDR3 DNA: TGTGCCACGATATCACAGGGGCGATACGAGCAGTACTTC.

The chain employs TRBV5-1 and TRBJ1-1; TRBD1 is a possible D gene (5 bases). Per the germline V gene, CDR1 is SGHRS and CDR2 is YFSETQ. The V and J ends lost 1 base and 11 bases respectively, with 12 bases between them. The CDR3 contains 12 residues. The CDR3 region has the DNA TGCGCCAGCAGCTTGTCTCCAGGGCGGGCTTTCTTT. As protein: CASSLSPGRAFF.

The CDR3 protein is CASGFTGNYGYTF. The CDR3 DNA follows: TGTGCTAGTGGTTTCACAGGGAACTATGGCTACACCTTC. This rearrangement joins TRBV12-5 to TRBJ1-2; D might be TRBD1 (6 bases). Germline CDR1 reads LGHNT; CDR2 reads FRNRAP. Trimming left V 3 bases short and J 2 bases short, with 7 bases between. This CDR3 has 13 amino acids.

The CDR3 region is CAWASGGYNEQFF. The CDR3 bases are TGTGCCTGGGCTAGCGGGGGCTACAATGAGCAGTTCTTC. V gene TRBV30 combines with J gene TRBJ2-1; TRBD2 agrees at 10 bases. V shed 5 bases and J 3 bases; nucleotides not matched to a gene: 1. This CDR3 has 13 residues. Germline CDR1 and CDR2: GTSNPN and SVGIG (reference sequence).

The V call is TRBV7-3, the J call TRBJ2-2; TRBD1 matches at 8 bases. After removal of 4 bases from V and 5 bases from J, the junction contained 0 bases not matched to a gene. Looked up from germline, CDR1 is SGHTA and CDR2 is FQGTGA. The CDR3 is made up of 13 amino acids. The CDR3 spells CASSWTGTGELFF. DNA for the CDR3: TGTGCCAGCAGCTGGACAGGGACCGGGGAGCTGTTTTTT.

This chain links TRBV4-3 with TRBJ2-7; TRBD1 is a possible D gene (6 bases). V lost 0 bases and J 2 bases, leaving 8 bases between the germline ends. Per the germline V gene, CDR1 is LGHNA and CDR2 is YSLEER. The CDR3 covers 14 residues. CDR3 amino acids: CASSQEQGTYEQYF. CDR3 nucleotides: TGCGCCAGCAGCCAAGAACAGGGTACCTACGAGCAGTACTTC.

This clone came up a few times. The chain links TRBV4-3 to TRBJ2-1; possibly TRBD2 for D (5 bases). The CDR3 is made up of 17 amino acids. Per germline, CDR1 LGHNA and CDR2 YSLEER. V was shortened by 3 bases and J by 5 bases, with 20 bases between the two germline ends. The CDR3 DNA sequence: TGCGCCAGCAGCCAGGGTCTAGCTCGGGAATTTAACAATGAGCAGTTCTTC. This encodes CASSQGLAREFNNEQFF.

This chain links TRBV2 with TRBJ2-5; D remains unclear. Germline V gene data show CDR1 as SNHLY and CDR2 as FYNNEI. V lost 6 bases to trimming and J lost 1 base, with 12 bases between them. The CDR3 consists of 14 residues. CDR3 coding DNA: TGTGCCAGCAGCATCACATTATTCCAAGAGACCCAGTACTTC. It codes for CASSITLFQETQYF.

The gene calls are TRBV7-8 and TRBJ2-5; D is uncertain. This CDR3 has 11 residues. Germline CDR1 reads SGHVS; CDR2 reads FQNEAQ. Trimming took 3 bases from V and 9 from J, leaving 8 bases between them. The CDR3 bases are TGTGCCAGCAGCTTGATGGTAGCCCAGTACTTC. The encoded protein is CASSLMVAQYF.

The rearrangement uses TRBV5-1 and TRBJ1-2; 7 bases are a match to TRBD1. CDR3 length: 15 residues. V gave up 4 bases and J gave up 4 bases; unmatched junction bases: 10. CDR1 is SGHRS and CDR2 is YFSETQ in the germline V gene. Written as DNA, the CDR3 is TGCGCCAGCAGCCTATCGACAGGGCTTTCCTATGGCTACACCTTC. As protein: CASSLSTGLSYGYTF.

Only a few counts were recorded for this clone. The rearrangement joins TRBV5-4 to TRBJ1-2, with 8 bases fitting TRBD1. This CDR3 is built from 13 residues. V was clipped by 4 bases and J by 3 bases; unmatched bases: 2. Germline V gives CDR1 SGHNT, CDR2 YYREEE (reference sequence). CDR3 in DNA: TGTGCCAGCAGCCCGACAGGGGACTATGGCTACACCTTC. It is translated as CASSPTGDYGYTF.

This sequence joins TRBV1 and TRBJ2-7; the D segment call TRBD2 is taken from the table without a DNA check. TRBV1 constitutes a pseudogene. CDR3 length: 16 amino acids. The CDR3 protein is CTSSQLGVVRCYEQYF. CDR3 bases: TGCACCAGCAGCCAGTTAGGAGTCGTACGCTGCTACGAGCAGTACTTC.

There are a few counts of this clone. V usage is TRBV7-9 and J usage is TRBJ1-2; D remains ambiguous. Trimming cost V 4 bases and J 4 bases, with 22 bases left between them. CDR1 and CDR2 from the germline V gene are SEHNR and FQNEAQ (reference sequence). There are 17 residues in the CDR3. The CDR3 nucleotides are TGTGCCAGCAGCTCGAGGGCTGTTCGGGTAGCAGGCTATGGCTACACCTTC. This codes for CASSSRAVRVAGYGYTF.

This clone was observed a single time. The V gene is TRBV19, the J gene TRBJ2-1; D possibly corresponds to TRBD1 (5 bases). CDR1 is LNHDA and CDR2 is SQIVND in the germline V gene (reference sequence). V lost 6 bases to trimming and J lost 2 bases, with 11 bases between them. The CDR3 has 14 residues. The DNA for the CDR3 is TGTGCCAGTAGACTTAGACAGACCTACAATGAGCAGTTCTTC. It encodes CASRLRQTYNEQFF.

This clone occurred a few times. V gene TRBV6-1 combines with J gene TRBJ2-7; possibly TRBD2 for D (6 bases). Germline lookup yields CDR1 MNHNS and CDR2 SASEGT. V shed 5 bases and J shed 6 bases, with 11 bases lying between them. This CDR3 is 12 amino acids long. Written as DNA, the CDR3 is TGTGCCAGCAGTTGGAGGGGACGCGAGCAGTACTTC. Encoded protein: CASSWRGREQYF.

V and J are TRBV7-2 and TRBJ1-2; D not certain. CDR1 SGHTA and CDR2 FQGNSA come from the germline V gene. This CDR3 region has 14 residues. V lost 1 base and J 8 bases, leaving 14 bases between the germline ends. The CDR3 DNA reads TGTGCCAGCAGCTTAGACCAAGCCCAGCGCGGCTACACCTTC. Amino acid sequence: CASSLDQAQRGYTF.

Here the CDR3 DNA reads TGCGCCAGCAGATCGACAGGGGGCACCGGGGAGCTGTTTTTT. This sequence encodes CASRSTGGTGELFF. The chain joins TRBV5-1 to TRBJ2-2; 9 nucleotides align to TRBD1. The V gene's germline CDR1 is SGHRS and CDR2 YFSETQ. The J segment lost 4 bases and the V segment lost 5 bases, leaving 3 bases of the junction unmatched. CDR3 size: 14 residues.

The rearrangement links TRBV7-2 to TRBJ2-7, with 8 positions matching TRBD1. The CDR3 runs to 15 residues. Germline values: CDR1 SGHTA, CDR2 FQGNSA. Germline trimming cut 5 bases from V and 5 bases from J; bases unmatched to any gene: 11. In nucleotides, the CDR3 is TGTGCCAGCAGCACAGGGGGACCCTACCCTCACGAGCAGTACTTC. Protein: CASSTGGPYPHEQYF.

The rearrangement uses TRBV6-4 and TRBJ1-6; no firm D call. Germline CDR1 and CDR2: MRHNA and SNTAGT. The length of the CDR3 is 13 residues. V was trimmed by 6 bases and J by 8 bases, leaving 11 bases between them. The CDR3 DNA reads TGTGCCAGCAGCGAAGACTGGGATTCACCCCTCCACTTT. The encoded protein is CASSEDWDSPLHF.